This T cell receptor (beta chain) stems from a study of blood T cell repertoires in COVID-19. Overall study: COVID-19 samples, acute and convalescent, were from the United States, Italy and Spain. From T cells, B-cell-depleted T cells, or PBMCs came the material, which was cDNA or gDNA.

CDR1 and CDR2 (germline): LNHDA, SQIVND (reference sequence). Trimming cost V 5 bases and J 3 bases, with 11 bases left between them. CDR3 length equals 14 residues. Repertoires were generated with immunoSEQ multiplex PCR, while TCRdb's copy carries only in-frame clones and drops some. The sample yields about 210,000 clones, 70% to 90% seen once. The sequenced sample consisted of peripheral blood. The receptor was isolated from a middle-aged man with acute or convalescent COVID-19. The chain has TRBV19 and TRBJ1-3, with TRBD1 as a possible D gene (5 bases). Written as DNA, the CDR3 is TGTGCCAGTAGTTCGGGGGAAGGTGGAAACACCATATATTTT. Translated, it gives CASSSGEGGNTIYF.